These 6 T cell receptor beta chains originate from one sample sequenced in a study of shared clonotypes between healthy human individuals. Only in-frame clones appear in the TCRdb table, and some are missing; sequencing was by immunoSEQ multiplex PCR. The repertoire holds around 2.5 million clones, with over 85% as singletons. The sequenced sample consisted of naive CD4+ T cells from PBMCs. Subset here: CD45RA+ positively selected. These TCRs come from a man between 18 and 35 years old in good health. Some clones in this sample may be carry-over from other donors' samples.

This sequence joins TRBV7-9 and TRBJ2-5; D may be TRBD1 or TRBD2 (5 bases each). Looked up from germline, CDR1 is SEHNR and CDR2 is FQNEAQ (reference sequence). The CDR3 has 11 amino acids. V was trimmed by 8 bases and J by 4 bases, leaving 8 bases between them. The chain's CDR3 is CASGGAETQYF. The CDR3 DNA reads TGTGCCAGCGGGGGTGCAGAGACCCAGTACTTC.

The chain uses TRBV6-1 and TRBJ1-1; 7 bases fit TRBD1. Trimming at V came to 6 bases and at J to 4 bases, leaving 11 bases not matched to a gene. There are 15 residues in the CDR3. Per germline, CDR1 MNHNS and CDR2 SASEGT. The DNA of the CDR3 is TGTGCCAGCAGCGGAGAACAGGGGACCTTCACTGAAGCTTTCTTT. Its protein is CASSGEQGTFTEAFF.

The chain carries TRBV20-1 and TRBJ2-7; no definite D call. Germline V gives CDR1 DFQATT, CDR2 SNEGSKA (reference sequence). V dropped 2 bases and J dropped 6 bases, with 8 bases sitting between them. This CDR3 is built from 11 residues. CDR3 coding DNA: TGCAGTGCTAGATTCTTGACCGAGCAGTACTTC. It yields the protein CSARFLTEQYF.

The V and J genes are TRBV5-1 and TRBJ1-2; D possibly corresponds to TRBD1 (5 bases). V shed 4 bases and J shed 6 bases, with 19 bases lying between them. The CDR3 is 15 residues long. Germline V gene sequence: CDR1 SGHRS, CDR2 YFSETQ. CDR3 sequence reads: CASSSGTLISHGYTF. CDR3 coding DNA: TGCGCCAGCAGCAGCGGGACCCTAATTTCCCATGGCTACACCTTC.

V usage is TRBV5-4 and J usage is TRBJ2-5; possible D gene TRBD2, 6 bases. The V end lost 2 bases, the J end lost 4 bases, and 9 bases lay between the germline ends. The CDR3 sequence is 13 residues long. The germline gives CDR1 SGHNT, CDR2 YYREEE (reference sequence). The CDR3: CASSFWEAETQYF. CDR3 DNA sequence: TGTGCCAGCAGCTTTTGGGAGGCAGAGACCCAGTACTTC.

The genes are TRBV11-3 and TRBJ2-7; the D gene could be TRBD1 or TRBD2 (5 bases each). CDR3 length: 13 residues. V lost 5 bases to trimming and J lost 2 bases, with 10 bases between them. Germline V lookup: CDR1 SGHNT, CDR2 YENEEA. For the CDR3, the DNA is TGTGCCAGCAGCAGGGACCAGACCTACGAGCAGTACTTC. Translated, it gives CASSRDQTYEQYF.